The 2 T cell receptor beta chains below were found in one sample sequenced in a study of regulatory T cells in long-lasting Graves disease. Documented time point: persistent/refractory GD, antithyroid drugs over 5 years with positive TRAb. With RNA extracted from PBMCs as input, the TCR library was made. According to the study, TCR beta libraries were built with iRepertoire HTBI primers and CDR3-region Arm-PCR. TCRdb recomputed calls from the multiplex PCR reads with MiXCR, one row per CDR3 protein. The table has around 450,000 distinct CDR3 sequences, around a fifth seen once. The sequencing here drew on peripheral blood mononuclear cells (PBMCs), taken when the disease was refractory, from a patient treated with antithyroid drugs. The receptors derive from a female donor with Graves disease.

This chain uses TRBV11-2 with TRBJ2-7, with D uncertain. V gave up 0 bases and J gave up 1 base, with 7 bases separating them. The CDR3 loop spans 14 amino acids. Germline lookup yields CDR1 SGHAT and CDR2 FQNNGV. Written as DNA, the CDR3 is TGTGCCAGCAGCTTAGATACAGCTTCCTACGAGCAGTACTTC. As protein: CASSLDTASYEQYF.

This clonotype was counted many times. The chain couples TRBV2 to TRBJ1-2; 10 nucleotides line up with TRBD1. V dropped 2 bases and J dropped 5; count of bases not matched to a gene: 5. Germline assignment: CDR1 SNHLY and CDR2 FYNNEI. The CDR3 is 15 residues long. The CDR3 is CASSEKTGGIYGYTF. The DNA of the CDR3 is TGTGCCAGCAGTGAAAAGACAGGGGGCATATATGGCTACACCTTC.